Listed here are 3 T cell receptor beta chains from one sample, sequenced in a study of shared clonotypes between healthy human individuals (dated by TCRdb to 2018 to 2020). Library generation was performed with the immunoSEQ multiplex PCR assay. TCRdb's version of the immuneACCESS table is confined to in-frame rearrangements and falls short of the full clone set. An unresolved V gene accounts for under half of the shortfall where checked; the remainder is of unknown origin. For this sample there are some 360,000 clones; roughly 80% appear just once. In total, the top ten clones hold about 10% of the sample. The sequencing input was memory CD4+ T cells sorted from blood. Explained via the paper, the cell subset or site label denotes: CD45RA-negative fraction. These receptors all stem from a young man in good health.

The chain joins TRBV5-1 to TRBJ2-7, with 13 positions matching TRBD2. The J segment lost 7 bases and the V segment lost 3 bases, leaving 10 bases of the junction unmatched. Germline loops: CDR1 SGHRS, CDR2 YFSETQ. The CDR3 length is 16 residues. In DNA, the CDR3 is TGCGCCAGCAGCTCCGGACTAGCGGGAGTGTCTTGGGAGCAGTACTTC. It translates to CASSSGLAGVSWEQYF. Full variable domain (outside the CDR3, taken from reference TRBV5-1 and TRBJ2-7): KAGVTQTPRYLIKTRGQQVTLSCSPISGHRSVSWYQQTPGQGLQFLFEYFSETQRNKGNFPGRFSGRQFSNSRSEMNVSTLELGDSALYLCASSSGLAGVSWEQYFGPGTRLTVT.

V is TRBV6-1 and J is TRBJ1-5; TRBD1 might be the D (5 bases). This CDR3 is built from 15 residues. V lost 4 bases, J lost 4 bases, and 14 bases lay in between. CDR1 is MNHNS and CDR2 is SASEGT in the germline V gene. CDR3 amino acids: CASSVGTGVNQPQHF. The CDR3 nucleotides are TGTGCCAGCAGTGTTGGGACGGGGGTTAATCAGCCCCAGCATTTT.

The chain joins TRBV2 to TRBJ1-2; D remains unclear. Trimming stripped 4 bases from V and 4 bases from J, with 10 bases between. Germline loops: CDR1 SNHLY, CDR2 FYNNEI. The CDR3 is made up of 13 amino acids. The CDR3 protein is CASSASRIYGYTF. The DNA for the CDR3 is TGTGCCAGCAGTGCCTCCAGGATCTATGGCTACACCTTC.